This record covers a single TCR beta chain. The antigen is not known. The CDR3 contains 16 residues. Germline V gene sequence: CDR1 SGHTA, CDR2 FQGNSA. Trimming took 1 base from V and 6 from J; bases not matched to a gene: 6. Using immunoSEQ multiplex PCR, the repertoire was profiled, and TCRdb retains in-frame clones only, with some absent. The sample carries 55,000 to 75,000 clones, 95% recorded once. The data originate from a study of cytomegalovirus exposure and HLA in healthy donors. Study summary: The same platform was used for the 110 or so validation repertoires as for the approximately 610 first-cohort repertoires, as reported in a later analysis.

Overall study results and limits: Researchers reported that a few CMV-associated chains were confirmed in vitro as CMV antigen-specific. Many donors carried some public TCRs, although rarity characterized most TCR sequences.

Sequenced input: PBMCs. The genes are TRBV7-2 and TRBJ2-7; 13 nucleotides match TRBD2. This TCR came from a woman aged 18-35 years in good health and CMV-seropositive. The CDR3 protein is CASSLGTSGSQGEQYF. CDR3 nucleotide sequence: TGTGCCAGCAGCTTAGGGACTAGCGGGAGTCAGGGCGAGCAGTACTTC.